This T cell receptor (beta chain) was identified in a study of T cells in localized non-small cell lung cancer. A note on this clone: Its specificity is unknown.

Whole-study results and caveats: Adjacent uninvolved lung tissue had the highest T cell clonality, exceeding tumor. Appearing in adjacent lung were a median approximately 50 of the top 100 tumor clones. Sequencing involved a lone tumor region, leaving heterogeneity possible. A denser population of T cells in blood accompanied longer overall survival.

Repertoires were generated with immunoSEQ multiplex PCR, while TCRdb's copy carries only in-frame clones and drops some. The sample shows about 82,000 clones, around three quarters of them seen only once. The V end lost 5 bases, the J end lost 9 bases, and 11 bases lay between the germline ends. The CDR3 sequence is 11 residues long. CDR1 is SEHNR and CDR2 is FQNEAQ in the germline V gene (reference sequence). V and J are TRBV7-9 and TRBJ2-7, with a weak D call TRBD2 (5 bases). The TCR comes from a man aged 35 to 70 with stage II squamous cell lung carcinoma. The source was PBMCs, collected before any cancer treatment. CDR3 sequence reads: CASSQEGGQYF. DNA of the CDR3: TGTGCCAGCAGCCAAGAGGGCGGGCAGTACTTC.